A selection of T cell receptor beta chains follows, all from one sample in a study of T cell responses to AZD1222 COVID-19 vaccine. Sequenced by immunoSEQ multiplex PCR; TCRdb stores in-frame clones only, minus some. The profile shows 100,000 or so clones, about 95% of them singletons. The material sequenced was peripheral blood, taken on day 0 of AZD1222 vaccination. The receptors here all came from an adult in good health. Each CDR3 is given with its conserved first and last residue. The D gene is left open where the match is weak. Only some rows state a clone size, as once, few, many or a class for expanded clones.

D gene,V gene,CDR3 length,J gene,clone size,CDR3 DNA,CDR3 protein
.,TRBV5-1,15,TRBJ2-7,.,TGCGCCAGCAGCTTGGAGCTTCGGTCAGGGGACGAGCAGTACTTC,CASSLELRSGDEQYF
.,TRBV7-2,14,TRBJ1-5,.,TGTGCCAGCACCATGGCAGGGGACGGACAGCCCCAGCATTTT,CASTMAGDGQPQHF
.,TRBV19,14,TRBJ1-5,.,TGTGCCAGTAGATGGGGAATGAGCAATCAGCCCCAGCATTTT,CASRWGMSNQPQHF
TRBD1,TRBV13,14,TRBJ1-2,.,TGTGCCAGCAGTCGGAGGGTGAGGGGGCACGGCTACACCTTC,CASSRRVRGHGYTF
TRBD2,TRBV18,14,TRBJ2-5,.,TGTGCCAGCTCAGCGAGCGGGGCAGGGGAGACCCAGTACTTC,CASSASGAGETQYF
.,TRBV30,14,TRBJ1-2,.,TGTGCCTGGAGTGTACGTGGGGGAGTTGGTGGCTACACCTTC,CAWSVRGGVGGYTF
.,TRBV24-1,13,TRBJ2-2,.,TGTGCCACCCAGAACGGACAGACCGGGGAGCTGTTTTTT,CATQNGQTGELFF
TRBD1,TRBV25-1,13,TRBJ1-1,.,TGTGCCAGCAGGGGACAGGGAACCACTGAAGCTTTCTTT,CASRGQGTTEAFF
TRBD1,TRBV2,15,TRBJ1-1,.,TGTGCCAGCAGTGATGACAGGGGCAGTTTGACTGAAGCTTTCTTT,CASSDDRGSLTEAFF
.,TRBV4-1,15,TRBJ2-4,.,TGCGCCAGCAGCCCTCGACTGATAGCCAAAAACATTCAGTACTTC,CASSPRLIAKNIQYF
.,TRBV9,15,TRBJ1-2,.,TGTGCCAGCAGCGTAGCTACGAACAGTCTCTATGGCTACACCTTC,CASSVATNSLYGYTF
.,TRBV7-9,13,TRBJ2-7,.,TGTGCCAGCAGCTTAGGAGACAGGTACGAGCAGTACTTC,CASSLGDRYEQYF
.,TRBV5-1,16,TRBJ2-1,.,TGCGCCAGCAGCTTGAACCGGGGGAGCTCCTACAATGAGCAGTTCTTC,CASSLNRGSSYNEQFF
TRBD1,TRBV27,15,TRBJ2-4,.,TGTGCCAGCAGTTTATTGGGGACAGGGCCAAACATTCAGTACTTC,CASSLLGTGPNIQYF
.,TRBV4-3,15,TRBJ1-2,.,TGCGCCAGCAGCCAAGTACGGATGCCGGGCTATGGCTACACCTTC,CASSQVRMPGYGYTF
TRBD2,TRBV7-3,17,TRBJ2-1,.,TGTGCCAGCAGCTCCCCACCCGGGACTAGCGACCACAATGAGCAGTTCTTC,CASSSPPGTSDHNEQFF
TRBD2,TRBV20-1,16,TRBJ2-3,.,TGCAGTGCTAGTAACGAGCGGGAGTGGAGCACAGATACGCAGTATTTT,CSASNEREWSTDTQYF
.,TRBV16,14,TRBJ2-1,few,TGTGCCAGCAGCCAATCGCGGGGCCCTAATGAGCAGTTCTTC,CASSQSRGPNEQFF
.,TRBV5-6,12,TRBJ1-6,.,TGTGCCAGCACCACCTATAATTCACCCCTCCACTTT,CASTTYNSPLHF
.,TRBV29-1,14,TRBJ1-3,.,TGCAGCGTTGTGTCGACAACAAAAGGAAACACCATATATTTT,CSVVSTTKGNTIYF
.,TRBV19,13,TRBJ1-4,.,TGTGCCAGTGGCCCGTGGGGCGATGAAAAACTGTTTTTT,CASGPWGDEKLFF
.,TRBV7-9,15,TRBJ1-2,.,TGTGCCAGCAGCCTACAGACATTGCCCAACTATGGCTACACCTTC,CASSLQTLPNYGYTF
.,TRBV30,12,TRBJ1-5,few,TGTGCCTGGAATTTGGCGCGGCAGCCCCAGCATTTT,CAWNLARQPQHF
TRBD1,TRBV7-6,13,TRBJ1-2,.,TGTGCCAGCAGCTTAGGCAGGGGGTTTGGCTACACCTTC,CASSLGRGFGYTF
.,TRBV7-3,13,TRBJ1-2,.,TGTGCCAGCAGCTTAGCGGGGGTGAATGCCTACACCTTC,CASSLAGVNAYTF
.,TRBV6-4,13,TRBJ2-1,.,TGTGCCAGCAGTGACGGAGACTACAATGAGCAGTTCTTC,CASSDGDYNEQFF
.,TRBV7-2,13,TRBJ1-6,.,TGTGCCAGCAGCTTAGAGCTGAATTCACCCCTCCACTTT,CASSLELNSPLHF
.,TRBV27,15,TRBJ1-1,.,TGTGCCAGCAGTTTCAGGGCTGGCGTGAACACTGAAGCTTTCTTT,CASSFRAGVNTEAFF
.,TRBV19,13,TRBJ1-1,.,TGTGCCAGTTATCGTGACCCGAACACTGAAGCTTTCTTT,CASYRDPNTEAFF
TRBD2,TRBV9,15,TRBJ2-3,.,TGTGCCAGCAGCGTACTTAGCGGGGGGTCAGATACGCAGTATTTT,CASSVLSGGSDTQYF
.,TRBV6-5,14,TRBJ2-3,once,TGTGCCAGCAGTTTGCAGGGTTTCGCAGATACGCAGTATTTT,CASSLQGFADTQYF
.,TRBV5-8,12,TRBJ1-6,.,TGTGCCAGCAGCTTGGTTCTGTCACCCCTCCACTTT,CASSLVLSPLHF
.,TRBV2,14,TRBJ1-5,once,TGTGCCAGGGGCACGTTCCGGTACAATCAGCCCCAGCATTTT,CARGTFRYNQPQHF
.,TRBV3-1/TRBV3-2,13,TRBJ1-1,.,TGTGCCAGCAGCCACCAACAGAACACTGAAGCTTTCTTT,CASSHQQNTEAFF
TRBD1,TRBV6-5,14,TRBJ1-3,.,TGTGCCAGCAGAACGACAGGGGACTCGGACACCATATATTTT,CASRTTGDSDTIYF
TRBD1,TRBV7-2,16,TRBJ2-7,.,TGTGCCAGCAGCTTATACAGTACGGACAGGTCCTACGAGCAGTACTTC,CASSLYSTDRSYEQYF
.,TRBV2,15,TRBJ1-1,.,TGTGCCAGCAACCAAGCAGGCTTTAGGAACACTGAAGCTTTCTTT,CASNQAGFRNTEAFF
.,TRBV28,13,TRBJ1-1,.,TGTGCCAGCAGTTCCTTCCTTAACACTGAAGCTTTCTTT,CASSSFLNTEAFF
.,TRBV7-9,13,TRBJ2-7,.,TGTGCCAGCAGCCGACAGGCCCGCTACGAGCAGTACTTC,CASSRQARYEQYF
.,TRBV5-4,14,TRBJ1-4,once,TGTGCCAGCAGCTTGATAGGAACTAATGAAAAACTGTTTTTT,CASSLIGTNEKLFF
.,TRBV5-1,14,TRBJ1-1,once,TGCGCCAGCAGCAAAGGGTCGGGGAACACTGAAGCTTTCTTT,CASSKGSGNTEAFF
TRBD1,TRBV6-5,14,TRBJ1-4,.,TGTGCCAGCAGCCGAGGACAGGGAGATGAAAAACTGTTTTTT,CASSRGQGDEKLFF
.,TRBV5-4,13,TRBJ1-1,.,TGTGCCAGCAGCCCAGGGTCGGACACTGAAGCTTTCTTT,CASSPGSDTEAFF
TRBD1,TRBV28,16,TRBJ1-5,.,TGTGCCAGCAGTTACCAGGGGGCGATGAGCAATCAGCCCCAGCATTTT,CASSYQGAMSNQPQHF
.,TRBV7-9,15,TRBJ2-7,.,TGTGCCAGCACCCCGACCTCCCCAACAGCGTACGAGCAGTACTTC,CASTPTSPTAYEQYF
TRBD2,TRBV5-8,16,TRBJ2-3,.,TGTGCCAGCATCAACGGACTAGCGAGGTATTCAGATACGCAGTATTTT,CASINGLARYSDTQYF
.,TRBV30,13,TRBJ2-3,.,TGTGCCTGGAGTGTACAAGTAGGAGATACGCAGTATTTT,CAWSVQVGDTQYF
.,TRBV18,14,TRBJ2-7,.,TGTGCCAGCTCACCACCGTTTGTTCTATACGAGCAGTACTTC,CASSPPFVLYEQYF
.,TRBV4-3,16,TRBJ1-3,.,TGCGCCAGCAGCCAAGATGTGGGGTCAGCGGGAAACACCATATATTTT,CASSQDVGSAGNTIYF
.,TRBV9,16,TRBJ1-2,once,TGTGCCAGCAGCCCGTCGGGTGTAGGAGGGGGATATGGCTACACCTTC,CASSPSGVGGGYGYTF
.,TRBV20-1,15,TRBJ2-2,.,TGCAGTGCTAGTGGTCGGGAGCGAAACACCGGGGAGCTGTTTTTT,CSASGRERNTGELFF
.,TRBV19,14,TRBJ1-1,.,TGTGCCAGTACTGACCTGGGGGGGAACACTGAAGCTTTCTTT,CASTDLGGNTEAFF
.,TRBV19,13,TRBJ1-1,once,TGTGCCAGTGGGGGGGGCCGCAGCACTGAAGCTTTCTTT,CASGGGRSTEAFF
.,TRBV7-8,14,TRBJ1-2,.,TGTGCCAGCAGCTTAGGGACACGCAACTATGGCTACACCTTC,CASSLGTRNYGYTF
TRBD2,TRBV28,16,TRBJ2-7,.,TGTGCCAGCAGGACGCCTCTAGCGGGAGGCCACTACGAGCAGTACTTC,CASRTPLAGGHYEQYF
TRBD1,TRBV5-1,14,TRBJ1-6,.,TGCGCCAGCAGCTTACGACAGGGTGATTCACCCCTCCACTTT,CASSLRQGDSPLHF
TRBD2,TRBV19,16,TRBJ2-1,.,TGTGCCAGTAGTATAAGGCGGGGGGTCCCCTACAATGAGCAGTTCTTC,CASSIRRGVPYNEQFF
.,TRBV19,15,TRBJ2-5,.,TGTGCCAGTAGTGGGGCCAGGGGGGTGGAGAAGACCCAGTACTTC,CASSGARGVEKTQYF